These 15 T cell receptor beta chains share one sample of origin, sequenced in a study of blood T cell repertoires in COVID-19. The protocol was immunoSEQ multiplex PCR, while the TCRdb copy is restricted to in-frame clones and leaves out a portion. Of some 350,000 clones in the sample, 90% were seen once. The sample comprised peripheral blood. The receptors stem from a young man with active or convalescent COVID-19.

The gene calls are TRBV27 and TRBJ2-5; D gene unclear. Trimming removed 1 base at V and 5 bases at J, with 8 bases between. CDR3 length equals 13 residues. CDR1 and CDR2 from the germline V gene are MNHEY and SMNVEV (reference sequence). The CDR3 sequence is CASSLFEWETQYF. In DNA form, the CDR3 reads TGTGCCAGCAGTTTATTTGAGTGGGAGACCCAGTACTTC.

The chain links TRBV5-8 to TRBJ2-1; 10 bases are a match to TRBD2. Germline V CDR1 and CDR2: SGHTS, YDEGEE. CDR3 length: 13 residues. The ends lost 2 bases at V and 10 bases at J; junction bases unmatched: 3. CDR3 protein: CASSLRTSGEQFF. In DNA form, the CDR3 reads TGTGCCAGCAGCTTACGGACTAGCGGCGAGCAGTTCTTC.

This sequence joins TRBV12-5 and TRBJ2-3; 10 bases map to TRBD2. The junction had 7 bases not matched to a gene; V was cut back by 6 bases and J by 4 bases. Germline CDR1 reads LGHNT; CDR2 reads FRNRAP. The CDR3 consists of 15 residues. The CDR3 reads CASGVGSGRSDTQYF. The CDR3 nucleotides read TGTGCTAGTGGCGTCGGTAGCGGGAGGTCAGATACGCAGTATTTT.

This chain joins TRBV7-8 and TRBJ1-2; TRBD1 matches at 7 bases. V trimming: 5 bases; J trimming: 8 bases; junction bases outside the gene matches: 11. Germline V gene sequence: CDR1 SGHVS, CDR2 FQNEAQ. The CDR3 loop spans 14 amino acids. CDR3 in amino acids: CASSAHDRAQGYTF. In DNA form, the CDR3 reads TGTGCCAGCAGCGCTCATGACAGGGCACAGGGCTACACCTTC. The complete variable domain, with remaining parts taken from reference TRBV7-8 and TRBJ1-2, reads GAGVSQSPRYKVAKRGQDVALRCDPISGHVSLFWYQQALGQGPEFLTYFQNEAQLDKSGLPSDRFFAERPEGSVSTLKIQRTQQEDSAVYLCASSAHDRAQGYTFGSGTRLTVV.

The rearrangement uses TRBV28 and TRBJ1-4, with 8 nucleotides matching TRBD1. This CDR3 is built from 15 residues. The J segment lost 7 bases and the V segment lost 3 bases, leaving 7 bases of the junction unmatched. Germline V gene data show CDR1 as MDHEN and CDR2 as SYDVKM. CDR3 sequence reads: CASSLVGQGSEKLFF. The CDR3, as DNA: TGTGCCAGCAGTTTGGTAGGACAGGGTTCTGAAAAACTGTTTTTT.

V usage is TRBV28 and J usage is TRBJ2-7, with TRBD1 matching over 10 bases. The ends lost 6 bases at V and 7 bases at J; junction bases unmatched: 6. The CDR3 is made up of 13 amino acids. Germline V gene sequence: CDR1 MDHEN, CDR2 SYDVKM. The CDR3 DNA follows: TGTGCCAGCAGCTTAGGACAGGGGGGTGAGCAGTACTTC. It translates to CASSLGQGGEQYF.

The V call is TRBV19, the J call TRBJ2-7; D is possibly TRBD1 (6 bases). With 9 bases removed from V and 3 bases from J, the gap between germline ends came to 12 bases. CDR1 is LNHDA and CDR2 is SQIVND in the germline V gene (reference sequence). CDR3 length equals 12 residues. The chain's CDR3 is CASRGRLYEQYF. In DNA form, the CDR3 reads TGTGCCAGCAGGGGCAGACTCTACGAGCAGTACTTC.

V usage is TRBV14 and J usage is TRBJ2-7, with no clear D. The germline V gene has CDR1 SGHDN and CDR2 FVKESK. This CDR3 has 13 amino acids. V was clipped by 4 bases and J by 0 bases, with 7 bases between them. The DNA of the CDR3 is TGTGCCAGCAGCCCTGCAGACTCCTACGAGCAGTACTTC. Protein sequence: CASSPADSYEQYF.

The rearrangement uses TRBV6-2 or TRBV6-3 and TRBJ2-5, with D perhaps matching TRBD2 (6 bases). Trimming removed 1 base at V and 4 bases at J, with 7 bases between. Germline V gene sequence: CDR1 MNHEY, CDR2 SVGEGT. The CDR3 is 13 residues long. CDR3: CASSYWGLETQYF. The CDR3 nucleotides are TGTGCCAGCAGTTACTGGGGACTAGAGACCCAGTACTTC.

V is TRBV20-1 and J is TRBJ1-4, with D perhaps matching TRBD1 (6 bases). This CDR3 is built from 14 residues. CDR1 and CDR2 (germline): DFQATT, SNEGSKA (reference sequence). Between the trimmed V and J ends, which lost 3 bases and 5 bases, there was a span of 13 bases. CDR3 residues: CSASPGQKNEKLFF. DNA of the CDR3: TGCAGTGCTAGTCCCGGACAGAAAAATGAAAAACTGTTTTTT.

The chain has TRBV3-1 (or the pseudogene TRBV3-2) and TRBJ2-5; 8 nucleotides agree with TRBD2. Trimming at V came to 1 base and at J to 7 bases, leaving 8 bases not matched to a gene. Germline V lookup: CDR1 LGHDT, CDR2 YNNKEL (reference sequence). The CDR3 totals 15 residues. The CDR3 is CASSQGFGTRGTQYF. The CDR3 nucleotides read TGTGCCAGCAGCCAAGGATTCGGGACTAGGGGGACCCAGTACTTC.

The V gene is TRBV9, the J gene TRBJ2-7; D might be TRBD1 (6 bases). Germline-derived CDR1 and CDR2 are SGDLS and YYNGEE. CDR3 length: 17 amino acids. V lost 4 bases to trimming and J lost 1 base, with 21 bases between them. CDR3 residues: CASSPGDTNPGSYEQYF. The DNA of the CDR3 is TGTGCCAGCAGCCCCGGGGACACCAACCCTGGATCCTACGAGCAGTACTTC. The full variable domain, in which reference TRBV9 and TRBJ2-7 provide the parts outside the CDR3, is DSGVTQTPKHLITATGQRVTLRCSPRSGDLSVYWYQQSLDQGLQFLIQYYNGEERAKGNILERFSAQQFPDLHSELNLSSLELGDSALYFCASSPGDTNPGSYEQYFGPGTRLTVT.

The chain combines TRBV4-1 with TRBJ2-5; D gene unclear. The germline V gene has CDR1 MGHRA and CDR2 YSYEKL. The CDR3 loop spans 15 amino acids. The ends were cut back, 1 base at V and 2 bases at J, with 11 bases in the middle. The chain's CDR3 is CASSQGEVNQETQYF. CDR3 DNA: TGCGCCAGCAGCCAAGGAGAGGTAAATCAAGAGACCCAGTACTTC.

The rearrangement joins TRBV6-6 to TRBJ1-1, with TRBD1 matching 8 bases. With V trimmed by 2 bases and J by 4 bases, 6 bases remained unmatched. The CDR3 length is 15 residues. Germline V CDR1 and CDR2: MNHNY, SVGAGI (reference sequence). The DNA of the CDR3 is TGTGCCAGCAGTTACCCGACAGGGGAGGCCACTGAAGCTTTCTTT. Translating gives CASSYPTGEATEAFF.

The chain links TRBV7-3 to TRBJ2-3; 9 positions match TRBD2. The CDR3 is made up of 16 amino acids. V lost 1 base and J lost 2; bases outside the gene matches: 4. Germline CDR1 SGHTA, CDR2 FQGTGA. CDR3 sequence reads: CASSLKRTSVTDTQYF. CDR3 sequence (DNA): TGTGCCAGCAGCTTAAAGCGGACTAGCGTCACAGATACGCAGTATTTT.